Sequencing of this T cell receptor beta chain was carried out in a study of long-term antiretroviral therapy in people with HIV. Turning to the study itself: It was about a decade after the earliest samples that the 2015 immediate-ART recommendation appeared.

Worth noting for this clone: Antigen specificity is unknown.

Findings and caveats of the study: Investigators report no available data on ART adherence, viral resistance or therapy changes.

Survey-level immunoSEQ v3.0 assays were run. Each sample had sequencing targeting roughly 40,000-50,000 T-cell genomes. Method: immunoSEQ multiplex PCR; TCRdb's copy keeps in-frame clones and lacks some. Here the sample spans about 17,000 clones, 79% being singletons. There are 11 residues in the CDR3. In germline, CDR1 is SGHTA, CDR2 FQGNSA. With 1 base removed from V and 10 bases from J, the gap between germline ends came to 5 bases. The sequence was obtained from a man aged 25-40 years with HIV. Sequencing used unsorted PBMCs, obtained at the start of antiretroviral therapy. The rearrangement uses TRBV7-2 and TRBJ2-1; D unresolved. CDR3 region: CASSLGWEQFF. The CDR3 nucleotides read TGTGCCAGCAGCTTAGGATGGGAGCAGTTCTTC.